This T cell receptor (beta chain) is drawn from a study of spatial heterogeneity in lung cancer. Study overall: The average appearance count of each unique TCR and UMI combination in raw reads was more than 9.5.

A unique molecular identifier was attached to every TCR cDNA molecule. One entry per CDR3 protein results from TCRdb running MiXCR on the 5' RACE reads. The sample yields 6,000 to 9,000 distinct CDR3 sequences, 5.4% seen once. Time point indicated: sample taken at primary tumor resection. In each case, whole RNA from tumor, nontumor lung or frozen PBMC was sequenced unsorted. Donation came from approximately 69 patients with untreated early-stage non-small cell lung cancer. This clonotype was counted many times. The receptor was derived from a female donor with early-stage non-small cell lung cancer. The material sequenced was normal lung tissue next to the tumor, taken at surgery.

This CDR3 is CATSDPRQGTETQYF. Here the CDR3 DNA reads TGTGCCACCAGTGATCCCCGACAGGGTACGGAGACCCAGTACTTC. This sequence joins TRBV24-1 and TRBJ2-5, with 7 bases lining up with TRBD1. Germline values: CDR1 KGHDR, CDR2 SFDVKD. V lost 3 bases and J lost 5; bases outside the gene matches: 8. This CDR3 comprises 15 residues.